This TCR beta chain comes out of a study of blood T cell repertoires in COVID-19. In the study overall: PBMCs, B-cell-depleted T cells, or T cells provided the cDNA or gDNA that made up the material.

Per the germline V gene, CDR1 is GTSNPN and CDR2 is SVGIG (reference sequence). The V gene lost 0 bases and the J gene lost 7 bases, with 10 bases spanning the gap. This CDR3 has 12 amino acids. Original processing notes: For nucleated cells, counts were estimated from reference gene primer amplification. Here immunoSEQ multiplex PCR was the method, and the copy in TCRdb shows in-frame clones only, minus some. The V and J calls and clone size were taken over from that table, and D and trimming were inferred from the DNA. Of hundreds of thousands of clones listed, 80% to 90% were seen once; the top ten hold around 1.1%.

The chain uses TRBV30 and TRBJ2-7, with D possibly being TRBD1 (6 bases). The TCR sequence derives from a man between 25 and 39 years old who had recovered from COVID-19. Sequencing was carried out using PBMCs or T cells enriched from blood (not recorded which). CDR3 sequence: CAWSVGGGEQYF. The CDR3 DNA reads TGTGCCTGGAGTGTAGGGGGTGGAGAGCAGTACTTC.